The 17 T cell receptor beta chains in this list originate from one sample, sequenced in a study of blood T cell repertoires in COVID-19. The protocol was immunoSEQ multiplex PCR, while the TCRdb copy is restricted to in-frame clones and leaves out a portion. The sample has fewer than 300,000 clones; 70% to 90% are singletons. The sequenced sample was peripheral blood. These receptors were taken from a woman aged 50 to 60 with COVID-19, enrolled during active disease.

The chain carries TRBV2 and TRBJ2-7; TRBD2 agrees at 11 bases. The CDR3 is made up of 15 amino acids. CDR1 is SNHLY and CDR2 is FYNNEI in the germline V gene. V was pared by 6 bases and J by 0 bases, with 4 bases of the junction left unmatched. The CDR3 sequence: CASRPGLADSYEQYF. The DNA for the CDR3 is TGTGCCAGCAGACCGGGACTAGCGGACTCCTACGAGCAGTACTTC.

The V and J genes are TRBV12-3 or TRBV12-4 and TRBJ2-5; the D is unclear. The CDR3 covers 13 residues. V lost 5 bases and J lost 2, with 9 bases in between. This chain's CDR3 is CASSRSVQETQYF. The CDR3 DNA reads as TGTGCCAGCAGTAGGAGCGTGCAAGAGACCCAGTACTTC.

This chain links TRBV7-9 with TRBJ2-5, with TRBD1 identical over 8 bases. The CDR3 runs to 16 residues. Germline V gene sequence: CDR1 SEHNR, CDR2 FQNEAQ (reference sequence). The V and J ends lost 4 bases and 1 base, in that order; junction bases with no gene match: 8. The CDR3 loop is CASSSRDTGGQETQYF. CDR3 coding DNA: TGTGCCAGCAGCTCCCGCGATACAGGGGGCCAAGAGACCCAGTACTTC.

The chain recombines TRBV27 with TRBJ2-7; D unresolved. Germline CDR1 is MNHEY and CDR2 is SMNVEV (reference sequence). Trimming took off 3 bases at V and 0 bases at J, with 3 bases between the two ends. This CDR3 is built from 12 residues. In DNA, the CDR3 is TGTGCCAGCAGTTTCAGCTCCTACGAGCAGTACTTC. Its protein product is CASSFSSYEQYF.

The chain has TRBV30 and TRBJ1-4, with 9 bases identical to TRBD1. V shed 5 bases, J shed 8 bases, and the junction held 6 bases outside the gene matches. The germline CDR1 and CDR2 sequences are GTSNPN and SVGIG (reference sequence). The CDR3 has 13 amino acids. CDR3 in amino acids: CAWGQGLYEKLFF. The CDR3 region has the DNA TGTGCCTGGGGACAGGGGCTGTACGAAAAACTGTTTTTT. Full variable domain (remainder filled in from reference TRBV30 and TRBJ1-4): SQTIHQWPATLVQPVGSPLSLECTVEGTSNPNLYWYRQAAGRGLQLLFYSVGIGQISSEVPQNLSASRPQDRQFILSSKKLLLSDSGFYLCAWGQGLYEKLFFGSGTQLSVL.

The chain is built from TRBV7-9 and TRBJ1-1; weak D call: TRBD1 (5 bases). Germline lookup yields CDR1 SEHNR and CDR2 FQNEAQ (reference sequence). V was trimmed by 5 bases and J by 5 bases, leaving 12 bases between them. The CDR3 runs to 13 residues. CDR3 in amino acids: CASSRGGGTEAFF. Written as DNA, the CDR3 is TGTGCCAGCAGCAGAGGCGGGGGTACTGAAGCTTTCTTT.

The chain couples TRBV19 to TRBJ2-5; TRBD1 might be the D (6 bases). The CDR3 contains 13 residues. The germline gives CDR1 LNHDA, CDR2 SQIVND (reference sequence). Trimming shortened V by 6 bases and J by 5 bases, and 13 bases separated the two germline ends. In DNA form, the CDR3 reads TGTGCCAGTAGCCCGCAGGGGAAGGAGACCCAGTACTTC. Protein: CASSPQGKETQYF.

This sequence joins TRBV5-1 and TRBJ2-1; 8 nucleotides agree with TRBD1. Germline-derived CDR1 and CDR2 are SGHRS and YFSETQ. The J segment lost 7 bases and the V segment lost 2 bases, leaving 5 bases of the junction unmatched. The CDR3 runs 14 residues. The CDR3 region is CASSFRTGRNEQFF. In DNA, the CDR3 is TGCGCCAGCAGCTTCCGGACAGGGCGGAATGAGCAGTTCTTC.

This sequence joins TRBV4-1 and TRBJ1-4; D remains ambiguous. CDR3 length equals 16 residues. Germline assignment: CDR1 MGHRA and CDR2 YSYEKL. V lost 1 base, J lost 0 bases, and 9 bases lay in between. As DNA, the CDR3 is TGCGCCAGCAGCCAAGTCGAGTTAGCAACTAATGAAAAACTGTTTTTT. Protein: CASSQVELATNEKLFF.

This clone has only a few counts. The chain has TRBV19 and TRBJ1-5; D unclear. The germline V gene encodes CDR1 LNHDA and CDR2 SQIVND (reference sequence). This CDR3 spans 15 amino acids. V lost 3 bases to trimming and J lost 7 bases, with 16 bases between them. Here the CDR3 reads CASSMGQAPDQPQHF. CDR3 coding DNA: TGTGCCAGTAGTATGGGCCAGGCGCCCGACCAGCCCCAGCATTTT.

The V and J genes are TRBV5-8 and TRBJ1-2; TRBD1 aligns across 8 bases. Germline V CDR1 and CDR2: SGHTS, YDEGEE. Trimming removed 5 bases from V and 2 bases from J; junction bases left unmatched: 8. The CDR3 covers 15 residues. Here the CDR3 reads CASRYPGQENYGYTF. The CDR3 DNA sequence: TGTGCCAGCAGATATCCGGGACAGGAAAACTATGGCTACACCTTC.

The chain uses TRBV15 and TRBJ2-7; TRBD2 matches at 8 bases. From germline, CDR1 is LNHNV and CDR2 YYDKDF (reference sequence). J gave up 7 bases and V 1 base, and 9 bases lay outside the gene matches. The CDR3 covers 15 residues. This chain's CDR3 is CATSRVREGPIEQYF. The DNA for the CDR3 is TGTGCCACCAGCAGAGTTCGGGAGGGGCCTATAGAGCAGTACTTC.

This rearrangement joins TRBV3-1 (or the pseudogene TRBV3-2) to TRBJ1-4, with D unclear. The CDR3 has 12 amino acids. V dropped 1 base and J dropped 8 bases, with 5 bases sitting between them. Germline V gene data show CDR1 as LGHDT and CDR2 as YNNKEL (reference sequence). The CDR3, as DNA: TGTGCCAGCAGCCAAGTAGAGGAAAAACTGTTTTTT. Residues: CASSQVEEKLFF.

The genes are TRBV28 and TRBJ2-1; D is perhaps TRBD2 (6 bases). The CDR3 has 17 residues. Germline V lookup: CDR1 MDHEN, CDR2 SYDVKM. V gave up 2 bases and J gave up 4 bases, with 18 bases separating them. CDR3 residues: CASSLKRSGLEYNEQFF. CDR3 DNA: TGTGCCAGCAGTTTAAAGAGATCGGGACTCGAGTACAATGAGCAGTTCTTC.

Points on this clone: The sample has other DNA sequences that encode this CDR3 too. The gene calls are TRBV7-9 and TRBJ1-1, with D tentatively TRBD1 (6 bases). Trimming left V 1 base short and J 0 bases short, with 6 bases between. CDR3 size: 14 residues. Germline values: CDR1 SEHNR, CDR2 FQNEAQ (reference sequence). The DNA for the CDR3 is TGTGCCAGCAGCTTAGACAGGGTGAACACTGAAGCTTTCTTT. Its protein is CASSLDRVNTEAFF. Full variable domain (missing parts from reference TRBV7-9 and TRBJ1-1): DTGVSQNPRHKITKRGQNVTFRCDPISEHNRLYWYRQTLGQGPEFLTYFQNEAQLEKSRLLSDRFSAERPKGSFSTLEIQRTEQGDSAMYLCASSLDRVNTEAFFGQGTRLTVV.

V is TRBV12-3 or TRBV12-4 and J is TRBJ2-3; D remains ambiguous. The CDR3 contains 12 residues. V shed 5 bases and J shed 5 bases, with 8 bases lying between them. The CDR3 reads CASSLTKDTQYF. CDR3 bases: TGTGCCAGCAGTCTTACAAAAGATACGCAGTATTTT.

This chain uses TRBV10-2 with TRBJ2-2; D call uncertain. Trimming took 3 bases from V and 6 from J, leaving 17 bases between them. The CDR3 runs 16 residues. Germline V gene sequence: CDR1 WSHSY, CDR2 SAAADI. CDR3 DNA sequence: TGCGCCAGCAGTGACTCTGCAAAGCCAAAGTCCGGGGAGCTGTTTTTT. Translation gives CASSDSAKPKSGELFF.